These 27 T cell receptor beta chains share one sample of origin, sequenced in a study of blood T cell repertoires in COVID-19 (dated by TCRdb to 2018 to 2021). Libraries were prepared through the immunoSEQ multiplex PCR assay. TCRdb limited this immuneACCESS table to in-frame rearrangements with V and J called. A share of clones is missing; checked studies link under half to unresolved V genes, and the rest is unexplained. In all, the sample holds hundreds of thousands of clones, and roughly 83% of those were seen once. The ten largest clones capture around 9.9% of the sample. The sample taken for sequencing was peripheral blood. These receptors came from a woman older than 75 with acute or convalescent COVID-19.

The CDR3 sequence is CASSARRGTAFQETQYF. CDR3 DNA sequence: TGTGCCAGCAGCGCGCGGCGGGGGACGGCCTTTCAAGAGACCCAGTACTTC. The genes are TRBV5-6 and TRBJ2-5; 7 positions agree with TRBD2. Germline V gene data show CDR1 as SGHDT and CDR2 as YYEEEE. The CDR3 has 17 residues. V trimming: 4 bases; J trimming: 2 bases; junction bases outside the gene matches: 14. The full variable domain, rest sourced from reference TRBV5-6 and TRBJ2-5, is DAGVTQSPTHLIKTRGQQVTLRCSPKSGHDTVSWYQQALGQGPQFIFQYYEEEERQRGNFPDRFSGHQFPNYSSELNVNALLLGDSALYLCASSARRGTAFQETQYFGPGTRLLVL.

The genes are TRBV19 and TRBJ2-1; a weak D match, TRBD1 (8 bases). V dropped 6 bases and J dropped 12 bases, with 12 bases sitting between them. Germline CDR1 LNHDA, CDR2 SQIVND (reference sequence). This CDR3 has 11 amino acids. The CDR3 sequence is CASRTGEGQFF. In nucleotides, the CDR3 is TGTGCCAGTAGGACAGGGGAGGGGCAGTTCTTC. The full variable domain, with the rest looked up from reference TRBV19 and TRBJ2-1, is DGGITQSPKYLFRKEGQNVTLSCEQNLNHDAMYWYRQDPGQGLRLIYYSQIVNDFQKGDIAEGYSVSREKKESFPLTVTSAQKNPTAFYLCASRTGEGQFFGPGTRLTVL.

V usage is TRBV9 and J usage is TRBJ2-2; D remains ambiguous. Deletions cut 3 bases from V and 6 bases from J, with 9 bases between. This CDR3 comprises 13 residues. Germline CDR1 reads SGDLS; CDR2 reads YYNGEE. The CDR3 DNA is TGTGCCAGCAGCGCCCTCGGAGCCGGGGAGCTGTTTTTT. It yields the protein CASSALGAGELFF. Using reference TRBV9 and TRBJ2-2 for the parts outside the CDR3, the full variable domain is DSGVTQTPKHLITATGQRVTLRCSPRSGDLSVYWYQQSLDQGLQFLIQYYNGEERAKGNILERFSAQQFPDLHSELNLSSLELGDSALYFCASSALGAGELFFGEGSRLTVL.

The rearrangement uses TRBV5-1 and TRBJ2-5; perhaps TRBD1 as D (6 bases). Germline V lookup: CDR1 SGHRS, CDR2 YFSETQ. CDR3 length: 15 amino acids. Trimming took off 3 bases at V and 5 bases at J, with 17 bases between the two ends. For the CDR3, the DNA is TGCGCCAGCAGCTCCCCCTCCCTGGGGGCTGAGACCCAGTACTTC. The encoded protein is CASSSPSLGAETQYF.

The rearrangement uses TRBV28 and TRBJ1-3; 7 nucleotides match TRBD1. Trimming at V came to 4 bases and at J to 0 bases, leaving 6 bases not matched to a gene. Germline assignment: CDR1 MDHEN and CDR2 SYDVKM. There are 16 residues in the CDR3. CDR3 sequence reads: CASSSQGVISGNTIYF. CDR3 DNA sequence: TGTGCCAGCAGTTCCCAGGGGGTTATCTCTGGAAACACCATATATTTT.

The V call is TRBV6-5, the J call TRBJ1-1, with D possibly matching TRBD1 (5 bases). The CDR3 consists of 15 residues. Trimming removed 5 bases at V and 3 bases at J, with 16 bases between. Germline V gene data show CDR1 as MNHEY and CDR2 as SVGAGI. The chain's CDR3 is CASSPHLTDYTEAFF. The CDR3 DNA reads TGTGCCAGCAGTCCCCACCTGACAGACTACACTGAAGCTTTCTTT.

The gene calls are TRBV20-1 and TRBJ2-5, with 10 positions matching TRBD2. Germline CDR1 reads DFQATT; CDR2 reads SNEGSKA (reference sequence). The V segment lost 3 bases and the J segment 1 base; nucleotides outside the gene matches: 11. This CDR3 comprises 17 residues. CDR3 protein: CSASAAGGRPGQETQYF. CDR3 nucleotide sequence: TGCAGTGCTAGTGCAGCGGGGGGGCGGCCTGGCCAAGAGACCCAGTACTTC.

CDR3 loop: CASSSSGYGYTF. The CDR3 region has the DNA TGTGCCAGCAGTAGCTCAGGCTATGGCTACACCTTC. The rearrangement uses TRBV28 and TRBJ1-2; no clear D. Trimming removed 5 bases from V and 4 bases from J, with 8 bases in between. The CDR3 consists of 12 residues. Germline loops: CDR1 MDHEN, CDR2 SYDVKM.

The chain links TRBV7-9 to TRBJ2-2; 7 nucleotides align to TRBD1. The length of the CDR3 is 13 residues. Germline assignment: CDR1 SEHNR and CDR2 FQNEAQ (reference sequence). Trimming removed 0 bases from V and 13 bases from J; junction bases left unmatched: 5. CDR3 loop: CASSLARTGVLFF. In nucleotides, the CDR3 is TGTGCCAGCAGCTTAGCGCGGACAGGCGTGCTGTTTTTT.

The chain recombines TRBV19 with TRBJ1-6; no reliable D call. Germline CDR1 reads LNHDA; CDR2 reads SQIVND (reference sequence). The length of the CDR3 is 14 residues. V lost 9 bases and J 7 bases, leaving 16 bases between the germline ends. The CDR3 here is CAREPSSANSPLHF. For the CDR3, the DNA is TGTGCCAGAGAGCCTAGCAGTGCAAATTCACCCCTCCACTTT. The whole variable domain, remainder taken from reference TRBV19 and TRBJ1-6, is DGGITQSPKYLFRKEGQNVTLSCEQNLNHDAMYWYRQDPGQGLRLIYYSQIVNDFQKGDIAEGYSVSREKKESFPLTVTSAQKNPTAFYLCAREPSSANSPLHFGNGTRLTVT.

The V gene is TRBV19, the J gene TRBJ1-2; 9 bases fit TRBD1. The CDR3 extends over 13 amino acids. V lost 3 bases, J lost 4 bases, and 0 bases stayed unmatched. Germline V gives CDR1 LNHDA, CDR2 SQIVND (reference sequence). The CDR3 DNA reads as TGTGCCAGTAGTATGACAGGGGGCTATGGCTACACCTTC. Encoded protein: CASSMTGGYGYTF.

The chain carries TRBV5-4 and TRBJ1-1; D call uncertain. The ends were cut back, 0 bases at V and 4 bases at J, with 13 bases in the middle. This CDR3 contains 15 residues. CDR1 and CDR2 from the germline V gene are SGHNT and YYREEE (reference sequence). Written as DNA, the CDR3 is TGTGCCAGCAGCTTGGCCGGTGAGGGAAGCACTGAAGCTTTCTTT. Protein product: CASSLAGEGSTEAFF.

The V gene is TRBV6-5, the J gene TRBJ1-2; no reliable D call. V lost 4 bases, J lost 0 bases, and 9 bases lay in between. The CDR3 covers 14 residues. Germline values: CDR1 MNHEY, CDR2 SVGAGI. CDR3 in DNA: TGTGCCAGCAGTTTATCCTTAGCTAACTATGGCTACACCTTC. Its translation is CASSLSLANYGYTF.

V gene TRBV18 combines with J gene TRBJ1-2; 7 nucleotides agree with TRBD1. The germline V gene encodes CDR1 KGHSH and CDR2 LQKENI. This CDR3 is built from 16 residues. J lost 3 bases, V lost 3 bases, and 10 bases had no gene match. The CDR3, as DNA: TGTGCCAGCTCACCCCCTGGTCGGGGGACAGACTATGGCTACACCTTC. This codes for CASSPPGRGTDYGYTF.

V gene TRBV7-2 combines with J gene TRBJ1-6; TRBD1 aligns across 9 bases. J gave up 9 bases and V 5 bases, and 11 bases lay outside the gene matches. Germline V lookup: CDR1 SGHTA, CDR2 FQGNSA. The CDR3 is 16 amino acids. In DNA form, the CDR3 reads TGTGCCAGCAGCGCCGGGGGGGACAGGGTACGTTCACCCCTCCACTTT. Translating gives CASSAGGDRVRSPLHF.

This chain joins TRBV7-9 and TRBJ1-2; 8 bases map to TRBD1. CDR1 is SEHNR and CDR2 is FQNEAQ in the germline V gene (reference sequence). This CDR3 comprises 14 residues. Trimming removed 5 bases from V and 5 bases from J; junction bases left unmatched: 7. CDR3: CASSRLGQGYGYTF. CDR3 DNA sequence: TGTGCCAGCAGCCGCCTCGGACAGGGATATGGCTACACCTTC.

The V gene is TRBV19, the J gene TRBJ2-2; no clear D. The V and J ends lost 5 bases and 7 bases respectively, with 14 bases between them. CDR3 length: 14 amino acids. In germline, CDR1 is LNHDA, CDR2 SQIVND (reference sequence). The CDR3 is CASSLPIDGGELFF. In nucleotides, the CDR3 is TGTGCCAGTAGTCTTCCTATTGATGGCGGGGAGCTGTTTTTT.

The rearrangement joins TRBV15 to TRBJ2-1; no clear D. This CDR3 spans 15 amino acids. Trimming removed 1 base at V and 0 bases at J, with 7 bases between. Germline values: CDR1 LNHNV, CDR2 YYDKDF (reference sequence). CDR3 sequence (DNA): TGTGCCACCAGCAGAGGAATGAGCTCCTACAATGAGCAGTTCTTC. Translating it yields CATSRGMSSYNEQFF.

The rearrangement links TRBV5-4 to TRBJ2-5, with TRBD2 matching 12 bases. This CDR3 is 16 amino acids long. CDR1 and CDR2 (germline): SGHNT, YYREEE (reference sequence). With 4 bases clipped from V and 0 bases from J, the junction kept 4 bases outside the gene matches. CDR3 residues: CASSRGLAGNQETQYF. DNA of the CDR3: TGTGCCAGCAGCCGCGGACTAGCGGGGAACCAAGAGACCCAGTACTTC.

The CDR3 region is CASSSRQTGGYGGYTF. DNA of the CDR3: TGTGCCAGCAGTTCGCGTCAGACAGGGGGCTATGGTGGCTACACCTTC. This chain links TRBV27 with TRBJ1-2, with 10 bases identical to TRBD1. This CDR3 has 16 amino acids. V gave up 4 bases and J gave up 7 bases; unmatched junction bases: 12. CDR1 MNHEY and CDR2 SMNVEV come from the germline V gene (reference sequence).

The chain uses TRBV2 and TRBJ2-1, with D possibly matching TRBD2 (5 bases). Trimming stripped 7 bases from V and 4 bases from J, with 14 bases between. Germline loops: CDR1 SNHLY, CDR2 FYNNEI. The CDR3 is 14 residues long. CDR3 amino acids: CASNGLGGYNEQFF. DNA for the CDR3: TGTGCCAGCAATGGCCTCGGCGGGTACAATGAGCAGTTCTTC. The whole variable domain, remainder taken from reference TRBV2 and TRBJ2-1, is EPEVTQTPSHQVTQMGQEVILRCVPISNHLYFYWYRQILGQKVEFLVSFYNNEISEKSEIFDDQFSVERPDGSNFTLKIRSTKLEDSAMYFCASNGLGGYNEQFFGPGTRLTVL.

This chain joins TRBV9 and TRBJ2-7, with 7 bases identical to TRBD1. CDR3 length: 15 amino acids. Germline lookup yields CDR1 SGDLS and CDR2 YYNGEE. V gave up 0 bases and J gave up 2 bases; unmatched junction bases: 5. In DNA, the CDR3 is TGTGCCAGCAGCGTAGGGACAGGACCGGCCTACGAGCAGTACTTC. This encodes CASSVGTGPAYEQYF. The whole variable domain, filled in from reference TRBV9 and TRBJ2-7, reads DSGVTQTPKHLITATGQRVTLRCSPRSGDLSVYWYQQSLDQGLQFLIQYYNGEERAKGNILERFSAQQFPDLHSELNLSSLELGDSALYFCASSVGTGPAYEQYFGPGTRLTVT.

This clone has a single count. The chain is built from TRBV7-3 and TRBJ1-2; D unclear. This CDR3 is 15 amino acids long. Germline CDR1 and CDR2: SGHTA and FQGTGA. The germline V and J ends were trimmed by 5 bases and 0 bases, with 13 bases remaining between them. CDR3 region: CASSPHINSNYGYTF. The CDR3 nucleotides are TGTGCCAGCAGCCCCCACATTAATTCTAACTATGGCTACACCTTC.

The CDR3, as DNA: TGCGCCAGCAGCCAGGTCGGGACTGCAACTAATGAAAAACTGTTTTTT. Its translation: CASSQVGTATNEKLFF. The V gene is TRBV4-1, the J gene TRBJ1-4, with a weak D call TRBD1 (5 bases). The CDR3 length is 16 residues. Trimming took off 3 bases at V and 0 bases at J, with 11 bases between the two ends. CDR1 is MGHRA and CDR2 is YSYEKL in the germline V gene.

About this clone itself: One junction end disagrees with the germline gene, perhaps due to a read error. The rearrangement joins TRBV6-1 to TRBJ2-3; possibly TRBD1 for D (6 bases). Germline V gene lookup returns CDR1 MNHNS and CDR2 SASEGT. The CDR3 is 15 amino acids. CDR3 loop: CASSESRGSTGTQYF. CDR3 sequence (DNA): TGTGCCAGCAGTGAATCGAGGGGGTCTACAGGTACGCAGTATTTT.

This clone was seen repeatedly, ten times or more. This chain joins TRBV5-6 and TRBJ1-2, with a possible D match to TRBD1 (6 bases). Germline lookup yields CDR1 SGHDT and CDR2 YYEEEE. This CDR3 is 18 amino acids long. V lost 1 base and J 1 base, leaving 20 bases between the germline ends. The CDR3 is CASSLSGVWRGGNYGYTF. DNA for the CDR3: TGTGCCAGCAGCTTGAGCGGGGTCTGGCGAGGGGGTAACTATGGCTACACCTTC.

V gene TRBV2 combines with J gene TRBJ1-5; TRBD1 matches 8 bases. Trimming at V came to 8 bases and at J to 2 bases, leaving 2 bases not matched to a gene. Germline V lookup: CDR1 SNHLY, CDR2 FYNNEI. This CDR3 comprises 13 residues. Here the CDR3 DNA reads TGTGCCAGCCAGGACAGGGGCAATCAGCCCCAGCATTTT. This translates into CASQDRGNQPQHF.